This T cell receptor beta chain was found in a study of Graves' ophthalmopathy and Graves' hyperthyroidism. Scientists amplified the TCR beta CDR3 regions from RNA transcripts. Second-round multiplex PCR came after first-round RT-PCR with HTBI primers. TCRdb recomputed calls from the multiplex PCR reads with MiXCR, one row per CDR3 protein. The sample has over 650,000 distinct CDR3 sequences, about two fifths seen once. Each donor who had ophthalmopathy showed moderate-to-severe activity, a CAS of ≥3, a NOSPECS of ≥4, and a duration under 3 months. CDR1 and CDR2 (germline): SEHNR, FQNEAQ (reference sequence). V dropped 4 bases and J dropped 3 bases, with 15 bases sitting between them. The CDR3 totals 16 residues. Study-wide results and caveats: Ophthalmopathy could be told apart from stable hyperthyroidism by a 13-signature model (around 85% sensitivity, about 80% specificity).

As concerns this clonotype: Its cognate antigen is unknown.

Sequencing used peripheral blood. This chain connects TRBV7-9 to TRBJ2-2; TRBD1 is a possible D gene (6 bases). This clonotype originated in an adult man with Graves' ophthalmopathy. CDR3 amino acids: CASSSPATGDTGELFF. CDR3 DNA: TGTGCCAGCAGCTCACCAGCGACAGGAGACACCGGGGAGCTGTTTTTT.